The 2 T cell receptor beta chains below come from one sample, sequenced in a study of cytomegalovirus exposure and HLA in healthy donors. Data came from immunoSEQ multiplex PCR; TCRdb stores just in-frame clones and leaves some out. The sample includes fewer than 55,000 clones, around nine tenths of them seen just once. The sequenced sample consisted of PBMCs. The receptors were sampled from a man between 18 and 35 years old in good health and CMV-seronegative.

This clone has more than one count but fewer than ten. The V call is TRBV2, the J call TRBJ2-3; 8 bases align to TRBD2. Germline values: CDR1 SNHLY, CDR2 FYNNEI. The V gene end was trimmed by 0 bases and the J gene end by 6 bases; junction bases not matched to a gene: 2. The CDR3 loop spans 14 amino acids. CDR3 nucleotide sequence: TGTGCCAGCAGTGAAGCCAGCGGGAGTGATACGCAGTATTTT. Its protein product is CASSEASGSDTQYF.

The rearrangement uses TRBV19 and TRBJ2-7, with D perhaps matching TRBD2 (7 bases). In germline, CDR1 is LNHDA, CDR2 SQIVND (reference sequence). The CDR3 consists of 13 residues. The V end lost 6 bases, the J end lost 2 bases, and 11 bases lay between the germline ends. The CDR3 nucleotides read TGTGCCAGTAGGCAAGGGGGGGCCTACGAGCAGTACTTC. This codes for CASRQGGAYEQYF. Full variable domain (remainder filled in from reference TRBV19 and TRBJ2-7): DGGITQSPKYLFRKEGQNVTLSCEQNLNHDAMYWYRQDPGQGLRLIYYSQIVNDFQKGDIAEGYSVSREKKESFPLTVTSAQKNPTAFYLCASRQGGAYEQYFGPGTRLTVT.